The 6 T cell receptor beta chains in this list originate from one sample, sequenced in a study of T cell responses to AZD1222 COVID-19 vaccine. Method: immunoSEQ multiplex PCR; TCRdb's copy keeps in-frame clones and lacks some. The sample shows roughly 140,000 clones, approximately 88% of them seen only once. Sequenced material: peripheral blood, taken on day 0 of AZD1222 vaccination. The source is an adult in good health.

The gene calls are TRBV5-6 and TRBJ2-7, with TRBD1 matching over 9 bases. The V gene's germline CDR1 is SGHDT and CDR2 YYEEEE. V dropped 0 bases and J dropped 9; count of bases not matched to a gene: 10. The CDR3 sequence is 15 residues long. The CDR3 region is CASSLGVGQGSWQYF. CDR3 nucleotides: TGTGCCAGCAGCTTGGGAGTCGGACAGGGGAGTTGGCAGTACTTC.

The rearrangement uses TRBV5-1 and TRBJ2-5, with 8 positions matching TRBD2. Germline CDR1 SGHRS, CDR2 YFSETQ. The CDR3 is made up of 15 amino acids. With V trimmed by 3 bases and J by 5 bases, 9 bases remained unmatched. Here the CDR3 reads CASSSVSGRAETQYF. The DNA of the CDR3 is TGCGCCAGCAGCTCCGTAAGCGGGAGAGCGGAGACCCAGTACTTC.

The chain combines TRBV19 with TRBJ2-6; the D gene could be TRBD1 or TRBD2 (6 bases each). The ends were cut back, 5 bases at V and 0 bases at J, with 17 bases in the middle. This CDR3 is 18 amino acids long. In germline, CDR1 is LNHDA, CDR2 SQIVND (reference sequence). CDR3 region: CASSVPGARNSGANVLTF. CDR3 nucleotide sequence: TGTGCCAGTAGTGTTCCGGGGGCGCGTAACTCTGGGGCCAACGTCCTGACTTTC.

The CDR3 DNA sequence: TGTGCCAGTAGTCGACAGGGGGACTATGGCTACACCTTC. Its translation: CASSRQGDYGYTF. The chain uses TRBV19 and TRBJ1-2, with 9 bases fitting TRBD1. CDR1 LNHDA and CDR2 SQIVND come from the germline V gene (reference sequence). Trimming at V came to 5 bases and at J to 3 bases, leaving 1 base not matched to a gene. The CDR3 loop spans 13 amino acids. The full variable domain, completed using reference TRBV19 and TRBJ1-2, is DGGITQSPKYLFRKEGQNVTLSCEQNLNHDAMYWYRQDPGQGLRLIYYSQIVNDFQKGDIAEGYSVSREKKESFPLTVTSAQKNPTAFYLCASSRQGDYGYTFGSGTRLTVV.

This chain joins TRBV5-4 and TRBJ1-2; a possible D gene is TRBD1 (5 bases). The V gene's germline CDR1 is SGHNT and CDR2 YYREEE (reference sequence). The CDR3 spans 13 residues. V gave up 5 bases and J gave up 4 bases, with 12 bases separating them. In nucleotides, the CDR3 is TGTGCCAGCAGGCTCGAGGGGATCTATGGCTACACCTTC. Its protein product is CASRLEGIYGYTF.

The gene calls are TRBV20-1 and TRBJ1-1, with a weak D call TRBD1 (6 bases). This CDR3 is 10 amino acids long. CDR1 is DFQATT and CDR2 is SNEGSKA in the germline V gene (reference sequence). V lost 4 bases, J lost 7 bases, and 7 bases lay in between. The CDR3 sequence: CSAKQGEAFF. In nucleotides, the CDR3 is TGCAGTGCTAAACAGGGTGAAGCTTTCTTT.